This TCR beta chain came from a study of prognosis after radiotherapy for stage I lung cancer (dated by TCRdb to the early 2020s). In terms of the full investigation: Between early 2018 and early 2019, some 18 patients with stage I NSCLC were enrolled in Nanjing, China. Of the enrolled patients, under 15 had newly diagnosed primary stage I lung tumors, while roughly 5 had oligometastatic NSCLC following surgical resection of the primary tumor. All patients were regarded as medically inoperable, because of comorbidities in roughly twelve patients and refusal of surgery in more than 5 patients. Ages in the cohort of over ten men and about 6 women ranged from roughly 50 to 95 years, with a median of 74. On tumor histology, twelve patients had adenocarcinoma and 6 to 8 had squamous cell carcinoma. Using image-guided IMRT or VMAT, SBRT was delivered in 3 to 5 fractions at a biologically effective dose of at least 100 Gy. In every patient, SBRT was given without any concurrent therapy. Four of the 19 patients developed distant metastases after SBRT, at a median of around 7 months; the other 15 showed no significant progression. Peripheral blood TCR beta repertoires were profiled in stage I NSCLC patients before and after stereotactic body radiotherapy, and the repertoires were related to distant failure. The study took one blood sample before SBRT and one after SBRT from each of 19 patients and sequenced all 40 or so samples.

Summary of the overall study and its limitations: All reported P values were unadjusted for multiple comparisons. Tumor specificity of expanded TCR clones was not determined. The small cohort and short follow-up limited the study, so independent validation of the findings is needed. Differences in TRBV and TRBJ usage frequencies by metastasis status were reportedly observed in two V genes at baseline and in about 10 V and two J genes after SBRT. After SBRT, the count of unique TCR clones dropped from a median of roughly 9,400 beforehand to approximately 7,300 afterward (Wilcoxon paired P=0.011). Post-SBRT Shannon entropy and its change from baseline were lower in patients who developed distant metastases; baseline Shannon entropy was not associated with metastases.

This clonotype was observed at least ten times. There is no known antigen for this receptor. No much larger clone is present one base from it, and per-base qualities are unavailable. No patient had a history of other malignancies or prior chemotherapy or radiotherapy, and all had node-negative disease on CT and PET/CT. At each of two time points, 5.5 to 7 milliliters of peripheral venous blood were collected in EDTA tubes. Ficoll-Paque Plus density-gradient centrifugation was used to isolate PBMCs. Right after collection, samples were kept at -80 degrees C until analysis. The TCR beta CDR3 region was amplified from genomic DNA by two rounds of multiplex PCR. The first PCR round used primers specific to each TRBV and TRBJ gene, with sequences filed in Chinese patent CN105087789A. Universal primers were used in the second PCR round. The Roche High Pure PCR Template Preparation Kit was used to extract genomic DNA from frozen PBMCs. Paired-end sequencing with 151 bp reads was performed on the libraries using an Illumina HiSeq 3000. The original pipeline was this. CutAdapt was used to remove raw reads lacking the multiplex PCR primer sequences. High-quality paired reads were merged into contigs with PEAR. By alignment to reference sequences, MiXCR assigned TRB V, D and J gene segments to each contig. CDR3 sequences were clustered by base quality and sequence similarity to remove sequencing errors. Shannon entropy normalized by the natural log of productive TCR sequence number was used as the measure of diversity. Clonality was computed as one minus the ratio of Shannon entropy to the natural log of the number of unique clonotypes. The Youden index of ROC curves was used to select progression-free survival cut-offs for repertoire metrics, and analyses were performed in R 3.5.3. Using fastp trimming at Q25 and MiXCR clonotype assembly, TCRdb reanalyzed the public sequencing data and kept in-frame beta chains. Duplicate CDR3 protein sequences are folded into a single record with the most common DNA and genes. Clone size and V and J calls follow TCRdb, not the original study. Across this sample there are about 14,000 distinct CDR3 sequences, with around a quarter seen only once. Less than 14% of the sample is taken by the ten largest.

This receptor was identified in a donor older than 45 with non-small cell lung cancer. Sequenced here: PBMCs, sampled before or after stereotactic body radiation therapy (not recorded which).

The sequence in DNA is TGTGCCAGCAGCCAAGAAACACAGTATAATTCACCCCTCCACTTT. It codes for CASSQETQYNSPLHF. The sequence is built from TRBV4-2 and TRBJ1-6, with the D gene uncertain. Sequences LGHNA (CDR1) and YNFKEQ (CDR2) are obtained from the germline V gene. The CDR3 contains 15 residues, cysteine and phenylalanine counted. Here the CDR3 DNA is all that survives: 45 bases in frame from base 1. V loses 0 bases of germline sequence and J loses 4 bases, and the interval between the two ends is 7 bases.